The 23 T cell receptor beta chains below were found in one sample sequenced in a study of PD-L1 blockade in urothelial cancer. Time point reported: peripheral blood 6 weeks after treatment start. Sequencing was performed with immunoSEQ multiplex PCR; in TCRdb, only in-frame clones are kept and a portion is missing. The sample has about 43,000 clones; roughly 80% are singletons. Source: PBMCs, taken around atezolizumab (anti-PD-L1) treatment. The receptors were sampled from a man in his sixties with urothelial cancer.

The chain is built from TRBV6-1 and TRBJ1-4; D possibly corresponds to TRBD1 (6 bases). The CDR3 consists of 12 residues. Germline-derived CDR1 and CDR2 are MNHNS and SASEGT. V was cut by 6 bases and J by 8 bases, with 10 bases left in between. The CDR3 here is CASRSDREKLFF. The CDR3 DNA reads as TGTGCCAGCAGGTCAGACAGGGAAAAACTGTTTTTT.

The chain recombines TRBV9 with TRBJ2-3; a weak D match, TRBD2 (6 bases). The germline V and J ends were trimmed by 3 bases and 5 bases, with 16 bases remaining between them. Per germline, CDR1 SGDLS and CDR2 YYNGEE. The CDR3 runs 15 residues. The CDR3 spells CASSGGPEAGDTQYF. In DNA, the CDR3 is TGTGCCAGCAGCGGGGGACCTGAAGCGGGAGATACGCAGTATTTT.

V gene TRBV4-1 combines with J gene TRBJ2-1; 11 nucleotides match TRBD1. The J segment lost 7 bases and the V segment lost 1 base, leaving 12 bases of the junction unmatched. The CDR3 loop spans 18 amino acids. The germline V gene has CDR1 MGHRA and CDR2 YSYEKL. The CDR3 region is CASSQANFIGQGANEQFF. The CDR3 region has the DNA TGCGCCAGCAGCCAAGCTAATTTTATAGGACAGGGGGCAAATGAGCAGTTCTTC.

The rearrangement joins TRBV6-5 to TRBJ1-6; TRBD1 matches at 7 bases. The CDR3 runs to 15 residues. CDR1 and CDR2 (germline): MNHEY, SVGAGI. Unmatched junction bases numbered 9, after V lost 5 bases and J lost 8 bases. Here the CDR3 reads CASSPGTARDSPLHF. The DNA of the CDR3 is TGTGCCAGCAGTCCCGGGACAGCAAGAGATTCACCCCTCCACTTT.

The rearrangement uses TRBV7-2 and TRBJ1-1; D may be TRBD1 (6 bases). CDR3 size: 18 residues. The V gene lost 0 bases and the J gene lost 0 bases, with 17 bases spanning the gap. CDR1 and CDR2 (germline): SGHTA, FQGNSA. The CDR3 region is CASSLALIGQKVNTEAFF. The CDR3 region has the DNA TGTGCCAGCAGCTTAGCGCTTATCGGACAGAAAGTGAACACTGAAGCTTTCTTT.

The CDR3 bases are TGCGCCAGCAGCCGGCTCCAGCTCGCGGGGGCAGAGAGGGGCTACACCTTC. It encodes CASSRLQLAGAERGYTF. The gene calls are TRBV4-1 and TRBJ1-2; D perhaps matches TRBD1 (6 bases). V lost 4 bases, J lost 8 bases, and 26 bases lay in between. The CDR3 runs to 17 residues. Per the germline V gene, CDR1 is MGHRA and CDR2 is YSYEKL.

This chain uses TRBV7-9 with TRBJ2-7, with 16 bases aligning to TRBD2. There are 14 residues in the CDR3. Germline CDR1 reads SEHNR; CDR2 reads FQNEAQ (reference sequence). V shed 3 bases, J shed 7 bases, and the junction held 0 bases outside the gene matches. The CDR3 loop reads CASSLGLAGGEQYF. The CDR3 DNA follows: TGTGCCAGCAGCTTGGGACTAGCGGGGGGGGAGCAGTACTTC.

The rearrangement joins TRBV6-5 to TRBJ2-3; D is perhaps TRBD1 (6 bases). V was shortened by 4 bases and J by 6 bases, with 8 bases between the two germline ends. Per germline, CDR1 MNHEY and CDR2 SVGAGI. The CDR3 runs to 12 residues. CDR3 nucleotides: TGTGCCAGCAGTTTCGACAGGGATACGCAGTATTTT. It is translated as CASSFDRDTQYF.

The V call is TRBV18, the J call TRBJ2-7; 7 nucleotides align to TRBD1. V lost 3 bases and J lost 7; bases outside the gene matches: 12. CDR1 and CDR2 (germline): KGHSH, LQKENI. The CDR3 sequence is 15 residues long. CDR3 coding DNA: TGTGCCAGCTCACCGCAGAGAGGGTCACAGGGGGAGCAGTACTTC. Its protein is CASSPQRGSQGEQYF.

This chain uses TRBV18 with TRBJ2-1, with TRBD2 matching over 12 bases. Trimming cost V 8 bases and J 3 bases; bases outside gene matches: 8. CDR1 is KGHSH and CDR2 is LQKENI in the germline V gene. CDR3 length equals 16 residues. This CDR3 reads CASKRTSGDHYNEQFF. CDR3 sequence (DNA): TGTGCCAGCAAGAGGACTAGCGGGGACCACTACAATGAGCAGTTCTTC.

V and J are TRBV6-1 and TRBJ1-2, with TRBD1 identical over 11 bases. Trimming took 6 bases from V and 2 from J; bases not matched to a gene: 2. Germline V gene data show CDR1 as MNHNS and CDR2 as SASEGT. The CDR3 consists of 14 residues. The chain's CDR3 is CASRWTGGNYGYTF. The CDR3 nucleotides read TGTGCCAGCAGATGGACAGGGGGCAACTATGGCTACACCTTC.

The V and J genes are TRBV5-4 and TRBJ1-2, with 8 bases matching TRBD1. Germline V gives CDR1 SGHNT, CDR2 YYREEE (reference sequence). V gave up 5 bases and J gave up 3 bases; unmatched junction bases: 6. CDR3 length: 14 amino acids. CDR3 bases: TGTGCCAGCAGGGACAGGGCTGAGCACTATGGCTACACCTTC. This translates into CASRDRAEHYGYTF.

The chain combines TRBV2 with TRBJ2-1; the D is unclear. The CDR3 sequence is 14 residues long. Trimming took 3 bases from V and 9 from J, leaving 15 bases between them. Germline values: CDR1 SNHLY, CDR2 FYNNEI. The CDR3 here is CASSDNSIHREQFF. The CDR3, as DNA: TGTGCCAGCAGTGACAACTCCATTCATCGTGAGCAGTTCTTC.

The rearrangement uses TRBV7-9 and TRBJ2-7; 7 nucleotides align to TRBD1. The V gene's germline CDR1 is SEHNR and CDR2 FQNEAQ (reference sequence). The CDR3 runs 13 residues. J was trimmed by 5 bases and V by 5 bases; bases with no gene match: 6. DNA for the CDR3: TGTGCCAGCAGCGACAGGGAGTCAGACGAGCAGTACTTC. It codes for CASSDRESDEQYF.

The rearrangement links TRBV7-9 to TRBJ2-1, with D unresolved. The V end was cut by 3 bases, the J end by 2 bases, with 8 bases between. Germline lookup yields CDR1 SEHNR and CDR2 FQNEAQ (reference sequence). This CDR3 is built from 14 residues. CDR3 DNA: TGTGCCAGCAGCTTGTACGGAGCCTACAATGAGCAGTTCTTC. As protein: CASSLYGAYNEQFF.

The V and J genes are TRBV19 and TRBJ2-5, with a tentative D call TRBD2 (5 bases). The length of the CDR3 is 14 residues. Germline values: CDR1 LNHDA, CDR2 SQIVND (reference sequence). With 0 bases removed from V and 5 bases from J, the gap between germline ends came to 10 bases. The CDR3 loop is CASSIDGIGETQYF. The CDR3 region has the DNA TGTGCCAGTAGTATAGACGGGATTGGGGAGACCCAGTACTTC.

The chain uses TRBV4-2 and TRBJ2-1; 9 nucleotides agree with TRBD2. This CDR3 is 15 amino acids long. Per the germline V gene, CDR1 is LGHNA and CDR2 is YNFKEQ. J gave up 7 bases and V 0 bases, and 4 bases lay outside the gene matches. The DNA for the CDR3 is TGTGCCAGCAGCCAAGATTCGCTAGCGGGGAATGAGCAGTTCTTC. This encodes CASSQDSLAGNEQFF.

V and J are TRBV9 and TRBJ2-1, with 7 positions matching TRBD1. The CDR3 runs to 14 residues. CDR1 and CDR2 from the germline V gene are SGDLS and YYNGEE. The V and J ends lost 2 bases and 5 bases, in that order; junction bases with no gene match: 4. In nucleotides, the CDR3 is TGTGCCAGCAGCGTGGATGGACAGGACAATGAGCAGTTCTTC. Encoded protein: CASSVDGQDNEQFF.

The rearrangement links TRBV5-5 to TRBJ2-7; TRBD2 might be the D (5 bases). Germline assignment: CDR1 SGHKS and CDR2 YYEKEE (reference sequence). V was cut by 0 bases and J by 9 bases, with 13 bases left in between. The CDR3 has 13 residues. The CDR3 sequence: CASSLEGDTGQYF. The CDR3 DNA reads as TGTGCCAGCAGCTTGGAGGGAGACACGGGGCAGTACTTC.

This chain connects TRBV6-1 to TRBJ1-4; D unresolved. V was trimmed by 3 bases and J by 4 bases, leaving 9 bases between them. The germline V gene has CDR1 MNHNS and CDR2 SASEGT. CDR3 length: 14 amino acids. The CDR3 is CASSDTGGNEKLFF. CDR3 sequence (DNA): TGTGCCAGCAGTGATACCGGCGGTAATGAAAAACTGTTTTTT.

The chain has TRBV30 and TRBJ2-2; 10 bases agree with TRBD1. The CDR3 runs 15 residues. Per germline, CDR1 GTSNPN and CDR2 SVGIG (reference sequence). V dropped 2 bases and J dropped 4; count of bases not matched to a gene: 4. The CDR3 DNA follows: TGTGCCTGGAGTCGTGGGACAGGGGCCACCGGGGAGCTGTTTTTT. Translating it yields CAWSRGTGATGELFF.

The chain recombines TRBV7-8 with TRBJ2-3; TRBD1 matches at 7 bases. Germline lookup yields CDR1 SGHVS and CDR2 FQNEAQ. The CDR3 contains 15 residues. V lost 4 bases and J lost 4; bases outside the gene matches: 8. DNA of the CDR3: TGTGCCAGCAGCTGGGGACAGAGTTTGGCAGATACGCAGTATTTT. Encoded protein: CASSWGQSLADTQYF.

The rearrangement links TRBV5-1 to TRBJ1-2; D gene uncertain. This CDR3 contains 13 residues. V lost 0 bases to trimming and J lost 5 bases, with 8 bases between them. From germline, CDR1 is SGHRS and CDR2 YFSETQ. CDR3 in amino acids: CASSLDAEYGYTF. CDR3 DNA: TGCGCCAGCAGCTTGGACGCGGAATATGGCTACACCTTC. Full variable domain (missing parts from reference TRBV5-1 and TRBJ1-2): KAGVTQTPRYLIKTRGQQVTLSCSPISGHRSVSWYQQTPGQGLQFLFEYFSETQRNKGNFPGRFSGRQFSNSRSEMNVSTLELGDSALYLCASSLDAEYGYTFGSGTRLTVV.